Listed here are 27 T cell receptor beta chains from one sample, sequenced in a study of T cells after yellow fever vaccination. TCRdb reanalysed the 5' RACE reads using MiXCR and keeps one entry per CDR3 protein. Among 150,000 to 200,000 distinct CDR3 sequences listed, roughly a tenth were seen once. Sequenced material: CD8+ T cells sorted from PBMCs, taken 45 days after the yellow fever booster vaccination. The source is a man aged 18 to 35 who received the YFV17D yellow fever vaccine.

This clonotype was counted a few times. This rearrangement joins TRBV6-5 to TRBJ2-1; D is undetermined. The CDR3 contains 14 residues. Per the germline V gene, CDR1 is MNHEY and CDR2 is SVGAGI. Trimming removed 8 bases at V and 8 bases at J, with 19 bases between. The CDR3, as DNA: TGTGCCAGCGCTAGTATACCCGTAGTCGATGAGCAGTTCTTC. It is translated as CASASIPVVDEQFF.

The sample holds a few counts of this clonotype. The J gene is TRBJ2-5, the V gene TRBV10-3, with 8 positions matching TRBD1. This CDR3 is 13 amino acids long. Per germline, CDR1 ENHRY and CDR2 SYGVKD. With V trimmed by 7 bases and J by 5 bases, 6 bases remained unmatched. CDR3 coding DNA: TGTGCCATCACGGACAGGGTGGAGGAGACCCAGTACTTC. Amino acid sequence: CAITDRVEETQYF.

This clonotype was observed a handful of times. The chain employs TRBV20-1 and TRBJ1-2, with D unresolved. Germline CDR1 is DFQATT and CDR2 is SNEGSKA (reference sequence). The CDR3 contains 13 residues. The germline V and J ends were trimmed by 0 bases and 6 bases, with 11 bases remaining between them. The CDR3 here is CSARDAIGDGYTF. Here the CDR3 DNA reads TGCAGTGCTAGAGATGCGATTGGGGATGGCTACACCTTC.

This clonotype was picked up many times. The CDR3 region is CASSLDRGLTTGELFF. CDR3 DNA sequence: TGCGCCAGCAGCTTGGACAGGGGGTTAACCACCGGGGAGCTGTTTTTT. The chain combines TRBV5-1 with TRBJ2-2; 8 positions agree with TRBD1. Unmatched junction bases numbered 5, after V lost 0 bases and J lost 4 bases. CDR1 and CDR2 from the germline V gene are SGHRS and YFSETQ. CDR3 length: 16 residues.

CDR3 DNA: TGCAGCGTCTACGGGGGGGGAGATACGCAGTATTTT. Translated: CSVYGGGDTQYF. The chain uses TRBV29-1 and TRBJ2-3, with 8 bases identical to TRBD2. Germline V gene lookup returns CDR1 SQVTM and CDR2 ANQGSEA. This CDR3 is built from 12 residues. The ends lost 6 bases at V and 5 bases at J; junction bases unmatched: 4.

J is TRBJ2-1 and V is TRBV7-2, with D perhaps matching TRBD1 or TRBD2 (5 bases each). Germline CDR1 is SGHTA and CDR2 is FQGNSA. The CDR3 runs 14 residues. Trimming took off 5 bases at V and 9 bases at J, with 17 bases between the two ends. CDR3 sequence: CASSVGPPTVEQFF. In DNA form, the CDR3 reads TGTGCCAGCAGCGTGGGACCACCCACGGTTGAGCAGTTCTTC.

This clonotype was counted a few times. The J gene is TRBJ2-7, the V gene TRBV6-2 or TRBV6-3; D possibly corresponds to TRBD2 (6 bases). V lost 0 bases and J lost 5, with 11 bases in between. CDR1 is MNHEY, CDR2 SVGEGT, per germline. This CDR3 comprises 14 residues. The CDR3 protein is CASSYSGTAHEQYF. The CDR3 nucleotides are TGTGCCAGCAGTTACTCCGGGACTGCCCACGAGCAGTACTTC.

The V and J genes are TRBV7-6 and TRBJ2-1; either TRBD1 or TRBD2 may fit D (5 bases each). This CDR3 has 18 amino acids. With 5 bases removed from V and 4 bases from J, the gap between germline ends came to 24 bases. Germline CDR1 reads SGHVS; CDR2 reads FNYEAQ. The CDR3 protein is CASSLGTALHDAYNEQFF. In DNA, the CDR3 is TGTGCCAGCAGCCTAGGGACCGCCCTCCATGATGCGTACAATGAGCAGTTCTTC.

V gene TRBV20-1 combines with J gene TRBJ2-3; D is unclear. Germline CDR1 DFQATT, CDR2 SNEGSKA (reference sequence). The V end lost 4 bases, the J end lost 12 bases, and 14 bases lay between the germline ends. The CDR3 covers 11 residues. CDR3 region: CSANEPGSQYF. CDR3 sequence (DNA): TGCAGTGCTAATGAGCCTGGTTCCCAGTATTTT.

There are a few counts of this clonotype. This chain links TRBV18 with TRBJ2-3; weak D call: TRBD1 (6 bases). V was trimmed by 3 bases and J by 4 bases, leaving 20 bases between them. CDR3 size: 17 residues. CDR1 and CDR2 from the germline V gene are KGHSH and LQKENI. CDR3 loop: CASSPAGTQRGPDTQYF. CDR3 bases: TGTGCCAGCTCACCTGCAGGGACACAACGAGGCCCAGATACGCAGTATTTT.

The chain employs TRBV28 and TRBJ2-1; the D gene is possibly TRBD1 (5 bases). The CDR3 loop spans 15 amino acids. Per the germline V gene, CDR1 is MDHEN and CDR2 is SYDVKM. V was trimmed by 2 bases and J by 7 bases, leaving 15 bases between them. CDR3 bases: TGTGCCAGCAGTTTAATGCTAGGGGTTCGGAATGAGCAGTTCTTC. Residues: CASSLMLGVRNEQFF.

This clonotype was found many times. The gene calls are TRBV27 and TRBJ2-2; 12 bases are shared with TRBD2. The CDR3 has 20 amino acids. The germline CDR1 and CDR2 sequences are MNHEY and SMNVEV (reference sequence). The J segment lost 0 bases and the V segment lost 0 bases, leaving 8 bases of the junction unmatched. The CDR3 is CASSLSLPGLAGPNTGELFF. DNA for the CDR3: TGTGCCAGCAGTTTATCTTTACCGGGACTAGCGGGCCCGAACACCGGGGAGCTGTTTTTT.

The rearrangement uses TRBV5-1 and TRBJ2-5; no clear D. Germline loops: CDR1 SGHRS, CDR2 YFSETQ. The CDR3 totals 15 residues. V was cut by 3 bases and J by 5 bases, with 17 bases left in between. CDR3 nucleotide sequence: TGCGCCAGCAGCTCGCTTTTCGGCCGGCCGGAGACCCAGTACTTC. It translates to CASSSLFGRPETQYF.

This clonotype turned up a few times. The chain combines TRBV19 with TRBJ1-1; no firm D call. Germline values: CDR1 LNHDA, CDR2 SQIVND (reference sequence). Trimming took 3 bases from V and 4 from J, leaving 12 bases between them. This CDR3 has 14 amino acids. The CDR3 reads CASSILGGFTEAFF. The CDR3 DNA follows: TGTGCCAGTAGTATTCTCGGAGGATTCACTGAAGCTTTCTTT.

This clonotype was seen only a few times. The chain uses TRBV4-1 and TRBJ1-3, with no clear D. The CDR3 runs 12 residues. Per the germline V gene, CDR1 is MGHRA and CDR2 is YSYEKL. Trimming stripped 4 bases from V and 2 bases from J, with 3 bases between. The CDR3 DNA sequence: TGCGCCAGCAGCCGTACTGGAAACACCATATATTTT. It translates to CASSRTGNTIYF.

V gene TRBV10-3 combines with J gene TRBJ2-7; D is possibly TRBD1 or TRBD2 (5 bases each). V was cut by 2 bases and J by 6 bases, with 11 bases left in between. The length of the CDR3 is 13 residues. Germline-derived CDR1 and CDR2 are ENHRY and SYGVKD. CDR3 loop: CAISEPSRGEQYF. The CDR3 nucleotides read TGTGCCATCAGTGAGCCCTCGAGGGGCGAGCAGTACTTC.

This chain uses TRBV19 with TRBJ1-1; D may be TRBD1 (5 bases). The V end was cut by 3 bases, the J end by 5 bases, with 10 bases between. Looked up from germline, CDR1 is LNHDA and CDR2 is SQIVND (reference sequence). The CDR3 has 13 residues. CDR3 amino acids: CASSIEGFTEAFF. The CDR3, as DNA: TGTGCCAGTAGTATTGAGGGGTTTACTGAAGCTTTCTTT.

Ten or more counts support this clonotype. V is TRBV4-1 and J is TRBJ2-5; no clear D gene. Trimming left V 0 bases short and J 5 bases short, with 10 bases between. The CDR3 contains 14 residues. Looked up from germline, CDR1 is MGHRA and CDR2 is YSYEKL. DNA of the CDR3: TGCGCCAGCAGCCAAGAAGCTCGTTGGGAGACCCAGTACTTC. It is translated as CASSQEARWETQYF.

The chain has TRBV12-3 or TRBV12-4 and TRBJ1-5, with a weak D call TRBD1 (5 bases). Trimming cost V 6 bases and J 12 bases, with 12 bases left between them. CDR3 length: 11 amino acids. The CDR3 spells CASSLGGGQHF. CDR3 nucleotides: TGTGCCAGCAGCCTGGGTGGGGGCCAGCATTTT.

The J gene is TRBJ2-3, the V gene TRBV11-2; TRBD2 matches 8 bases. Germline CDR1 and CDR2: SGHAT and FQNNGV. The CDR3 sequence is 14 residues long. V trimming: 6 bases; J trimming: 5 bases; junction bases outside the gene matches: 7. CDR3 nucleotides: TGTGCCAGCAGTCCCCGGGGGGGCCTAGATACGCAGTATTTT. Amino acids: CASSPRGGLDTQYF.

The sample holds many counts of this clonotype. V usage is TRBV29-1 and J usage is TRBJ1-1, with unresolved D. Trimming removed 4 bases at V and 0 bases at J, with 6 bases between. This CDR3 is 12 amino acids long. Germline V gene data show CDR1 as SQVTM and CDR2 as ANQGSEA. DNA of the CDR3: TGCAGCGTTGGGAAAATGAACACTGAAGCTTTCTTT. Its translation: CSVGKMNTEAFF.

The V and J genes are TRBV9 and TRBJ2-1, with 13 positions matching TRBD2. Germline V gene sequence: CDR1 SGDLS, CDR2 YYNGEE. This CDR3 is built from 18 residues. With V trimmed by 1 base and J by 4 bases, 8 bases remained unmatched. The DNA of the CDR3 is TGTGCCAGCAGCGTACTGGGTGGGACTAGCGGGGAGTACAATGAGCAGTTCTTC. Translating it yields CASSVLGGTSGEYNEQFF.

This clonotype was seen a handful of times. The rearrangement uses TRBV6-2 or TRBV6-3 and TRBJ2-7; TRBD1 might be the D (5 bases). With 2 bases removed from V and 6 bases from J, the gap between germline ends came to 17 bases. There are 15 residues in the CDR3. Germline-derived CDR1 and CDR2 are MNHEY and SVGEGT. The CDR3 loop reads CASSYSVVRETEQYV. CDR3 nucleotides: TGTGCCAGCAGTTACAGTGTGGTCAGGGAAACCGAGCAGTACGTC.

This CDR3 reads CASSYRGRGRNEQFF. DNA of the CDR3: TGTGCCAGCAGCTATAGGGGCCGGGGGCGCAATGAGCAGTTCTTC. V is TRBV7-3 and J is TRBJ2-1, with D tentatively TRBD1 or TRBD2 (6 bases each). V dropped 4 bases and J dropped 6 bases, with 16 bases sitting between them. Germline values: CDR1 SGHTA, CDR2 FQGTGA. This CDR3 contains 15 residues.

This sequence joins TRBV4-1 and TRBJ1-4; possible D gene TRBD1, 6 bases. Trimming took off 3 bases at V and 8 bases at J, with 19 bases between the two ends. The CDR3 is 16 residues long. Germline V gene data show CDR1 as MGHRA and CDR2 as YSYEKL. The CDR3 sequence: CASSHGVGQLGEKLFF. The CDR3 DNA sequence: TGCGCCAGCAGCCACGGAGTTGGACAGCTAGGGGAAAAACTGTTTTTT.

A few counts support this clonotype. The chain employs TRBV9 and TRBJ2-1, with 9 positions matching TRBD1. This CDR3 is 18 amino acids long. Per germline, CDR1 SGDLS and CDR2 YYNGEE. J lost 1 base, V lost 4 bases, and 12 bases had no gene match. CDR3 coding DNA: TGTGCCAGCAGCACCGAGGACAGGGGAGCCCCTTCCTACAATGAGCAGTTCTTC. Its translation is CASSTEDRGAPSYNEQFF.

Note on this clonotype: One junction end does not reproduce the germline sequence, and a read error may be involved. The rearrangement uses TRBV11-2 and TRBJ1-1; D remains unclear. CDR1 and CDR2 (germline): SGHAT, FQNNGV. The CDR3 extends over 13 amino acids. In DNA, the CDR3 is TGTCCCAGCAGCCCACCCGGCGAGGTAGAAGCTTTCTTT. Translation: CPSSPPGEVEAFF.